The 11 T cell receptor beta chains presented below share a single source sample, sequenced in a study of OX40 agonist ivuxolimab in advanced cancers. TCRdb's copy holds only in-frame clones and misses some; the assay was immunoSEQ multiplex PCR. The sample records tens of thousands of clones, roughly 80% being singletons. The sequencing here drew on CD4+ or CD8+ T cells sorted from blood, taken in a trial of the OX40 agonist ivuxolimab. The receptor set was obtained from an adult with an advanced solid tumor such as melanoma, head and neck, liver or kidney cancer.

V and J are TRBV5-1 and TRBJ1-1, with D unresolved. V dropped 2 bases and J dropped 6 bases, with 11 bases sitting between them. CDR1 and CDR2 from the germline V gene are SGHRS and YFSETQ. The CDR3 contains 13 residues. The CDR3 coding sequence is TGCGCCAGCAGCTTAGACCCCGTCGCTGAAGCTTTCTTT. Protein: CASSLDPVAEAFF.

This sequence joins TRBV29-1 and TRBJ2-1; D not certain. This CDR3 is 12 amino acids long. The germline CDR1 and CDR2 sequences are SQVTM and ANQGSEA. The V end was cut by 7 bases, the J end by 4 bases, with 11 bases between. In DNA, the CDR3 is TGCAGCGCCCTACCCGGGTACAATGAGCAGTTCTTC. Translating it yields CSALPGYNEQFF.

The chain combines TRBV5-1 with TRBJ2-3; D perhaps matches TRBD2 (5 bases). Germline V gives CDR1 SGHRS, CDR2 YFSETQ. The CDR3 is made up of 16 amino acids. V shed 0 bases and J shed 1 base, with 12 bases lying between them. The CDR3 spells CASSLAEGRGTDTQYF. CDR3 nucleotides: TGCGCCAGCAGCTTGGCCGAGGGCCGGGGCACAGATACGCAGTATTTT.

V is TRBV7-2 and J is TRBJ2-3; maybe TRBD1 (5 bases). This CDR3 spans 15 amino acids. Trimming took 2 bases from V and 2 from J, leaving 11 bases between them. CDR1 and CDR2 from the germline V gene are SGHTA and FQGNSA. Written as DNA, the CDR3 is TGTGCCAGCAGCTTAAGGTCAGGGTCCACAGATACGCAGTATTTT. It is translated as CASSLRSGSTDTQYF.

The chain joins TRBV5-6 to TRBJ1-1; D is unresolved. The CDR3 runs to 14 residues. V was cut by 5 bases and J by 3 bases, with 14 bases left in between. Germline loops: CDR1 SGHDT, CDR2 YYEEEE. CDR3 sequence: CASSRPARDTEAFF. The CDR3 DNA reads TGTGCCAGCAGTCGGCCTGCTCGGGACACTGAAGCTTTCTTT.

The J gene is TRBJ2-1, the V gene TRBV7-2, with 15 bases aligning to TRBD2. The CDR3 is 19 residues long. J lost 7 bases, V lost 5 bases, and 15 bases had no gene match. The germline gives CDR1 SGHTA, CDR2 FQGNSA. This CDR3 reads CASSAPGTSGRYYGNEQFF. Here the CDR3 DNA reads TGTGCCAGCAGCGCCCCTGGGACTAGCGGGAGGTACTATGGGAATGAGCAGTTCTTC.

The chain couples TRBV11-3 to TRBJ2-7; 7 bases map to TRBD1. CDR3 length equals 12 residues. Looked up from germline, CDR1 is SGHNT and CDR2 is YENEEA. Trimming removed 5 bases from V and 6 bases from J; junction bases left unmatched: 4. As DNA, the CDR3 is TGTGCCAGCAGCCGGGACAGTGGCGAGCAGTACTTC. It yields the protein CASSRDSGEQYF. Based on the CDR3 plus reference TRBV11-3 and TRBJ2-7, the full variable domain is EAGVVQSPRYKIIEKKQPVAFWCNPISGHNTLYWYLQNLGQGPELLIRYENEEAVDDSQLPKDRFSAERLKGVDSTLKIQPAELGDSAVYLCASSRDSGEQYFGPGTRLTVT.

The chain has TRBV7-9 and TRBJ2-7; tentatively, D is TRBD1 (5 bases). The CDR3 has 15 amino acids. Germline values: CDR1 SEHNR, CDR2 FQNEAQ (reference sequence). The V gene lost 1 base and the J gene lost 3 bases, with 13 bases spanning the gap. The CDR3 DNA is TGTGCCAGCAGCTTAGATAGGGGTGTGAGCTACGAGCAGTACTTC. This sequence encodes CASSLDRGVSYEQYF.

This clone was observed a handful of times. Other nucleotide sequences in the sample specify the same CDR3. This chain uses TRBV7-9 with TRBJ2-3; possible D gene TRBD2, 7 bases. The germline V gene has CDR1 SEHNR and CDR2 FQNEAQ (reference sequence). The CDR3 runs 15 residues. V was clipped by 5 bases and J by 3 bases, with 15 bases between them. CDR3: CASSLQGGRTDTQYF. The CDR3 DNA follows: TGTGCCAGCAGCCTACAGGGAGGGAGGACAGATACGCAGTATTTT.

The chain links TRBV7-2 to TRBJ1-6; TRBD1 agrees at 7 bases. J was trimmed by 7 bases and V by 5 bases; bases with no gene match: 5. Germline CDR1 is SGHTA and CDR2 is FQGNSA. The CDR3 sequence is 14 residues long. The CDR3 nucleotides read TGTGCCAGCAGCCCCGGGACAGCCAATTCACCCCTCCACTTT. Its protein is CASSPGTANSPLHF.

This clone has just one count. The chain employs TRBV5-8 and TRBJ1-2; tentative D call: TRBD1 (5 bases). The CDR3 has 14 residues. Germline V gene sequence: CDR1 SGHTS, CDR2 YDEGEE. V lost 6 bases and J lost 4, with 16 bases in between. The CDR3, as DNA: TGTGCCAGCATCGAATCGACAGCGATCTATGGCTACACCTTC. Translated: CASIESTAIYGYTF.